What follows are 10 T cell receptor beta chains derived from one specimen sequenced in a study of tumor-infiltrating lymphocytes in localized non-small cell lung cancer. Data came from immunoSEQ multiplex PCR; TCRdb stores just in-frame clones and leaves some out. The sample lists tens of thousands of clones, just under 70% occurring once. The sequenced sample was lung tumor tissue. Every receptor here comes from a human donor with non-small cell lung cancer.

This rearrangement joins TRBV27 to TRBJ2-3, with 13 nucleotides matching TRBD2. CDR1 and CDR2 (germline): MNHEY, SMNVEV (reference sequence). Unmatched junction bases numbered 11, after V lost 8 bases and J lost 0 bases. This CDR3 spans 18 amino acids. The CDR3 DNA reads TGTGCCAGCGCCCGACTAGCGGGAGGCCGAACTAGCACAGATACGCAGTATTTT. Translated, it gives CASARLAGGRTSTDTQYF.

The chain combines TRBV13 with TRBJ2-7; 8 bases match TRBD2. The ends lost 0 bases at V and 6 bases at J; junction bases unmatched: 7. CDR1 and CDR2 from the germline V gene are PRHDT and FYEKMQ (reference sequence). The CDR3 spans 15 residues. The CDR3 is CASSLGREGIREQYF. CDR3 bases: TGTGCCAGCAGCTTAGGTCGGGAGGGGATTCGCGAGCAGTACTTC. The entire variable domain, with the rest obtained from reference TRBV13 and TRBJ2-7, is as follows: AAGVIQSPRHLIKEKRETATLKCYPIPRHDTVYWYQQGPGQDPQFLISFYEKMQSDKGSIPDRFSAQQFSDYHSELNMSSLELGDSALYFCASSLGREGIREQYFGPGTRLTVT.

The chain links TRBV7-2 to TRBJ2-5; possible D gene TRBD2, 5 bases. CDR3 length equals 14 residues. Germline CDR1 SGHTA, CDR2 FQGNSA. Trimming left V 8 bases short and J 0 bases short, with 13 bases between. The CDR3 spells CASQGGPYQETQYF. Here the CDR3 DNA reads TGTGCCAGCCAAGGAGGCCCTTACCAAGAGACCCAGTACTTC.

CDR3 in DNA: TGTGCCAGCAGGAGTTTAAGTGAAAAACTGTTTTTT. This sequence encodes CASRSLSEKLFF. J is TRBJ1-4 and V is TRBV6-5, with D unclear. CDR1 is MNHEY, CDR2 SVGAGI, per germline. Trimming shortened V by 6 bases and J by 7 bases, and 9 bases separated the two germline ends. The CDR3 is 12 residues long.

V and J are TRBV9 and TRBJ2-5; 10 bases are shared with TRBD1. Germline CDR1 is SGDLS and CDR2 is YYNGEE. This CDR3 has 15 amino acids. Unmatched junction bases numbered 7, after V lost 3 bases and J lost 5 bases. For the CDR3, the DNA is TGTGCCAGCAGCGGACAGGGGGCGGTGGATGAGACCCAGTACTTC. This sequence encodes CASSGQGAVDETQYF.

The J gene is TRBJ1-5, the V gene TRBV11-2; maybe TRBD1 (6 bases). Trimming stripped 6 bases from V and 3 bases from J, with 9 bases between. From germline, CDR1 is SGHAT and CDR2 FQNNGV. The CDR3 spans 13 residues. DNA for the CDR3: TGTGCCAGCAGTGGGGACAACAATCAGCCCCAGCATTTT. Encoded protein: CASSGDNNQPQHF.

This chain connects TRBV10-3 to TRBJ2-3; the D gene is possibly TRBD2 (5 bases). Per germline, CDR1 ENHRY and CDR2 SYGVKD. V lost 10 bases and J 1 base, leaving 24 bases between the germline ends. CDR3 length equals 17 residues. Here the CDR3 DNA reads TGTGCCACCCGAGGGATGTCGGTAAGACCGGGCACAGATACGCAGTATTTT. Its translation: CATRGMSVRPGTDTQYF.

The chain links TRBV5-3 to TRBJ1-1; D possibly corresponds to TRBD1 (5 bases). TRBV5-3 is an open reading frame whose function is uncertain. The CDR3 sequence is 14 residues long. V gave up 4 bases and J gave up 4 bases, with 14 bases separating them. CDR3 loop: CARSESGHPTEAFF. DNA for the CDR3: TGTGCCAGAAGCGAAAGCGGACACCCCACTGAAGCTTTCTTT.

The genes are TRBV5-4 and TRBJ1-3; D is undetermined. CDR1 is SGHNT, CDR2 YYREEE, per germline (reference sequence). Trimming stripped 2 bases from V and 0 bases from J, with 9 bases between. The length of the CDR3 is 15 residues. CDR3 loop: CASSLDASSGNTIYF. CDR3 DNA: TGTGCCAGCAGCTTAGACGCCAGCTCTGGAAACACCATATATTTT.

This sequence joins TRBV5-1 and TRBJ2-5; D remains ambiguous. In germline, CDR1 is SGHRS, CDR2 YFSETQ. This CDR3 spans 14 amino acids. Trimming took 0 bases from V and 4 from J, leaving 10 bases between them. DNA of the CDR3: TGCGCCAGCAGCTTGGGAGCTGGCGGAGAGACCCAGTACTTC. It translates to CASSLGAGGETQYF.